This T cell receptor beta chain comes out of a study of immune evolution from preneoplasia to lung adenocarcinoma. Findings and caveats of the study: From normal lung to invasive adenocarcinoma, top clone frequencies appeared to decrease. Later-stage lesions seemingly showed higher T cell density and diversity than normal lung.

This clone was seen a handful of times. As yet, its antigen is unknown. TCRdb's copy holds only in-frame clones and misses some; the assay was immunoSEQ multiplex PCR. The sample shows roughly 3,600 clones, around 50% of them seen only once. V lost 6 bases and J lost 0, with 12 bases in between. There are 15 residues in the CDR3. Per germline, CDR1 SNHLY and CDR2 FYNNEI. The genes are TRBV2 and TRBJ1-5; D might be TRBD1 (6 bases). The TCR comes from a person aged 45 to 59 with lung adenocarcinoma. The sample consisted of FFPE normal lung tissue adjacent to the tumor. CDR3 region: CASRLDRFSNQPQHF. CDR3 DNA sequence: TGTGCCAGCAGACTAGACAGGTTTAGCAATCAGCCCCAGCATTTT.